This paragraph covers one T cell receptor (beta chain) sequence. Its antigen is unknown. Qualities for individual bases were not recorded, and no much larger clone is one base off. This specimen belongs to a study of early T cells in non-severe SARS-CoV-2 infection (dated by TCRdb to about 2021). Turning to the overall study: Because TCR sequencing was done on bulk RNA from unsorted whole blood, the alpha and beta chains could not be paired. What the research found in general, with its limitations: Matching against VDJdb was skewed toward anti-spike CD8 responses, likely underestimated virus-specific expansions, and missed private and CD4 specificities.

CDR1 and CDR2 are drawn from the germline V gene: SGHRS, YFSETQ. For this chain, trimming is 0 bases at the V end and 2 bases at the J end, and the number of junction bases without a gene match is 3. The CDR3 measures 15 amino acids from cysteine to phenylalanine. The only DNA kept is the CDR3, 45 bases in frame from the first base. The study was a case-control design nested within a healthcare worker cohort in London, UK, with weekly nasopharyngeal swab PCR tests and blood sampling. Healthcare workers were enrolled in the week of the UK lockdown, from 23 to 31 March 2020, and were followed every week for up to roughly 16 weeks. Receptor libraries were prepared by 5' RACE. These reads were obtained on a NextSeq 500. The TCR library protocol attached unique molecular identifiers to individual cDNA molecules to correct for sequencing error and PCR bias. Sequencing covered both TCR alpha and beta chains, and within each sample the abundances of alpha and beta sequences were tightly co-correlated. The published analysis was carried out like this. V gene, J gene and CDR3 annotation of TCR sequences was performed with Decombinator V4. Expanded TCRs were defined as changing significantly between any two time points under a Poisson model with p below 0.0001. TCR abundances were normalised to the total number of TCRs sequenced in each sample and reported as counts per million. MAIT TCRs were defined by TRAV1-2 paired with TRAJ12, TRAJ20 or TRAJ33, and iNKT TCRs by TRAV10 paired with TRAJ18. VDJdb, accessed on 1 November 2021, was searched for TCRs annotated for CMV, EBV and SARS-CoV-2, and TCRs annotated for more than one antigen were excluded. The public reads were reanalyzed by TCRdb: fastp trimming at Q25, MiXCR alignment, in-frame beta chains only. Duplicate CDR3 protein sequences are folded into a single record with the most common DNA and genes. The V and J calls and clone size come from TCRdb's table, not from the authors' own analysis. The sample yields tens of thousands of distinct CDR3 sequences; about 12% were counted once. Clones ranked in the top ten supply about 6.1% of the sample.

The sequence links TRBV5-1 to TRBJ2-3; 7 bases in the junction line up with TRBD2. Sequences were obtained from whole blood. The receptor's source is an adult who was a healthcare worker with PCR-confirmed SARS-CoV-2 infection or an uninfected control (not recorded which). The nucleotide sequence reads TGCGCCAGCAGCTTGGCCCGGGGGGACACAGATACGCAGTATTTT. This encodes CASSLARGDTDTQYF.